This T cell receptor (beta chain) emerged from a study of T cell clones after liver transplantation. The overall study: Post-transplant blood was tracked for graft-donor-reactive T cell clones identified in a pre-transplant mixed lymphocyte reaction. Graft-donor-reactive sequences were compared with third-party-reactive TCRbeta sequences from pre-transplant mixed lymphocyte reactions. Three of eight recipients were HCV-positive; others had non-autoimmune, non-viral indications. Study-wide findings and caveats: In two subjects, few donor cells limited the measurable donor-reactive repertoire.

This table comes from immunoSEQ multiplex PCR, and its TCRdb copy is limited to in-frame clones, with some not included. The data show under 20,000 clones, 80% to 90% seen once. This clone occurred once. What it binds is unknown. Germline trimming cut 6 bases from V and 7 bases from J; bases unmatched to any gene: 8. Germline assignment: CDR1 SQVTM and CDR2 ANQGSEA. This CDR3 region has 13 residues. This sequence originates from a human patient who received a liver transplant. The graft donor may have contributed some T cells. The chain uses TRBV29-1 and TRBJ1-2, with 10 bases identical to TRBD1. Sequenced here: CD8+ T cells from blood, sampled almost 47 months after liver transplant. The CDR3 sequence: CSVQGQGVRGYTF. DNA for the CDR3: TGCAGCGTCCAAGGACAGGGGGTACGTGGCTACACCTTC.